The 16 T cell receptor beta chains in this list originate from one sample, sequenced in a study of breast tumors, draining lymph nodes, adjacent tissues. TCRdb re-analysed the multiplex PCR reads in MiXCR, keeping a single row per CDR3 protein. This table has roughly 220,000 distinct CDR3 sequences, 34% appearing once. Samples came from axillary lymph nodes draining the breast cancer. The specimen was axillary lymph node tissue. The receptor source for this set is a female donor with breast cancer. Some clones in this sample may be carry-over from other donors' samples.

This clonotype was counted ten times or more. CDR3 in amino acids: CSARDLGGTDTQYF. The CDR3 bases are TGCAGTGCTAGGGACTTGGGCGGCACAGATACGCAGTATTTT. The V and J genes are TRBV20-1 and TRBJ2-3; tentative D call: TRBD2 (5 bases). With 3 bases removed from V and 1 base from J, the gap between germline ends came to 11 bases. The CDR3 is 14 residues long. Germline V gene data show CDR1 as DFQATT and CDR2 as SNEGSKA (reference sequence).

This clonotype was counted at least ten times. The chain uses TRBV25-1 and TRBJ2-1; D not certain. Germline CDR1 MGHDK, CDR2 SYGVNS. V lost 4 bases and J 6 bases, leaving 4 bases between the germline ends. The CDR3 sequence is 11 residues long. For the CDR3, the DNA is TGTGCCAGCAGTGCACTCAATGAGCAGTTCTTC. Translated, it gives CASSALNEQFF. Combining the CDR3 with reference TRBV25-1 and TRBJ2-1 gives the whole variable domain EADIYQTPRYLVIGTGKKITLECSQTMGHDKMYWYQQDPGMELHLIHYSYGVNSTEKGDLSSESTVSRIRTEHFPLTLESARPSHTSQYLCASSALNEQFFGPGTRLTVL.

This clonotype was recorded many times. The V gene is TRBV7-9, the J gene TRBJ2-5; the D is unclear. The CDR3 sequence is 13 residues long. Germline-derived CDR1 and CDR2 are SEHNR and FQNEAQ (reference sequence). Between the trimmed V and J ends, which lost 4 bases and 1 base, there was a span of 7 bases. The DNA of the CDR3 is TGTGCCAGCAGCTCGTCCGTCCAAGAGACCCAGTACTTC. Its translation is CASSSSVQETQYF.

This clonotype was counted ten times or more. CDR3 amino acids: CASSKDRGEFRNEQFF. The CDR3 bases are TGTGCCAGTAGCAAGGACAGGGGTGAATTTAGGAATGAGCAGTTCTTC. The chain has TRBV19 and TRBJ2-1; 9 nucleotides align to TRBD1. In germline, CDR1 is LNHDA, CDR2 SQIVND (reference sequence). V shed 6 bases and J 7 bases; nucleotides not matched to a gene: 13. The CDR3 sequence is 16 residues long.

This clonotype appeared many times. The chain links TRBV7-2 to TRBJ2-5, with TRBD2 identical over 13 bases. The CDR3 extends over 16 amino acids. In germline, CDR1 is SGHTA, CDR2 FQGNSA. The trim removed 4 bases at V and 3 bases at J, leaving 5 bases unmatched. The CDR3 protein is CASSSLAGGPKETQYF. The CDR3 DNA sequence: TGTGCCAGCAGCTCACTAGCGGGGGGGCCGAAAGAGACCCAGTACTTC.

This clonotype was found many times. CDR3 protein: CSARPRRKAYNEQFF. The CDR3 region has the DNA TGCAGTGCCAGGCCTCGTCGGAAAGCCTACAATGAGCAGTTCTTC. The rearrangement links TRBV20-1 to TRBJ2-1; no reliable D call. The length of the CDR3 is 15 residues. Germline V CDR1 and CDR2: DFQATT, SNEGSKA (reference sequence). Between the trimmed V and J ends, which lost 6 bases and 2 bases, there was a span of 17 bases.

This chain links TRBV6-5 with TRBJ2-5; D not certain. Trimming took 6 bases from V and 6 from J, leaving 8 bases between them. CDR1 is MNHEY, CDR2 SVGAGI, per germline. The CDR3 is made up of 11 amino acids. CDR3 bases: TGTGCCAGCAGCCTTGATAAGACCCAGTACTTC. The encoded protein is CASSLDKTQYF.

The chain combines TRBV20-1 with TRBJ1-4; possible D gene TRBD1, 5 bases. The CDR3 runs 13 residues. CDR1 is DFQATT, CDR2 SNEGSKA, per germline (reference sequence). Trimming left V 2 bases short and J 9 bases short, with 13 bases between. This CDR3 reads CSARQLAGQKLFF. CDR3 nucleotides: TGCAGTGCTAGACAACTCGCGGGACAAAAACTGTTTTTT.

This clonotype has a handful of counts. This chain uses TRBV5-1 with TRBJ2-5, with 14 bases fitting TRBD2. Germline V lookup: CDR1 SGHRS, CDR2 YFSETQ. The CDR3 extends over 15 amino acids. V was pared by 4 bases and J by 4 bases, with 3 bases of the junction left unmatched. The CDR3 here is CASSPGLAGAETQYF. DNA for the CDR3: TGCGCCAGCAGCCCGGGACTAGCGGGAGCAGAGACCCAGTACTTC.

This clonotype was detected ten times or more. The V and J genes are TRBV29-1 and TRBJ1-1; D might be TRBD1 (6 bases). V dropped 6 bases and J dropped 4 bases, with 15 bases sitting between them. The CDR3 has 13 residues. Germline V gene data show CDR1 as SQVTM and CDR2 as ANQGSEA. CDR3 DNA: TGCAGCGTAGGAAATAGGGGGGCCACTGAAGCTTTCTTT. Translated, it gives CSVGNRGATEAFF.

This chain links TRBV27 with TRBJ2-1; D gene unclear. The germline V gene has CDR1 MNHEY and CDR2 SMNVEV (reference sequence). The CDR3 length is 16 residues. Between the trimmed V and J ends, which lost 4 bases and 7 bases, there was a span of 20 bases. The CDR3 DNA is TGTGCCAGCAGTTCCCCCAGAGAGCCTAGGTGGAATGAGCAGTTCTTC. Protein: CASSSPREPRWNEQFF.

The V and J genes are TRBV7-6 and TRBJ2-5; 9 bases line up with TRBD2. Germline CDR1 is SGHVS and CDR2 is FNYEAQ. V trimming: 5 bases; J trimming: 1 base; junction bases outside the gene matches: 5. This CDR3 region has 15 residues. The CDR3 DNA reads TGTGCCAGCAGCGGACTTAGCGGGGGCCAAGAGACCCAGTACTTC. Its protein is CASSGLSGGQETQYF.

As regards this clonotype: Since a much larger clone is just one base distant, this may be a read error. V and J are TRBV9 and TRBJ2-2, with no clear D. The germline V gene has CDR1 SGDLS and CDR2 YYNGEE. The length of the CDR3 is 15 residues. V lost 3 bases and J lost 2, with 11 bases in between. CDR3 nucleotides: TGTGCCAGCAGCGCAGGTTGGGAAAACACCGGGGAGCTGTTTTTT. It codes for CASSAGWENTGELFF.

The V call is TRBV29-1, the J call TRBJ2-7; 9 bases map to TRBD2. CDR1 is SQVTM, CDR2 ANQGSEA, per germline. V was pared by 8 bases and J by 6 bases, with 11 bases of the junction left unmatched. CDR3 length equals 13 residues. CDR3 loop: CSLDGTSSVEQYF. The CDR3 bases are TGCAGCTTGGATGGGACTAGCTCAGTCGAGCAGTACTTC.

For this clonotype: A much larger clone lies one base from this, so it may be a read error. This chain uses TRBV20-1 with TRBJ2-7, with D uncertain. Germline V gene data show CDR1 as DFQATT and CDR2 as SNEGSKA (reference sequence). Trimming removed 0 bases at V and 9 bases at J, with 15 bases between. The CDR3 spans 13 residues. The CDR3: CSARDRSHAAQYF. The CDR3 nucleotides are TGCAGTGCTAGAGATCGGAGCCACGCCGCGCAGTACTTC.

The chain combines TRBV28 with TRBJ2-7; TRBD1 matches at 9 bases. Germline-derived CDR1 and CDR2 are MDHEN and SYDVKM. V lost 5 bases and J lost 2; bases outside the gene matches: 10. The CDR3 spans 16 residues. Here the CDR3 reads CASSIPGQGWAYEQYF. CDR3 nucleotide sequence: TGTGCCAGCAGTATACCCGGACAGGGGTGGGCCTACGAGCAGTACTTC.